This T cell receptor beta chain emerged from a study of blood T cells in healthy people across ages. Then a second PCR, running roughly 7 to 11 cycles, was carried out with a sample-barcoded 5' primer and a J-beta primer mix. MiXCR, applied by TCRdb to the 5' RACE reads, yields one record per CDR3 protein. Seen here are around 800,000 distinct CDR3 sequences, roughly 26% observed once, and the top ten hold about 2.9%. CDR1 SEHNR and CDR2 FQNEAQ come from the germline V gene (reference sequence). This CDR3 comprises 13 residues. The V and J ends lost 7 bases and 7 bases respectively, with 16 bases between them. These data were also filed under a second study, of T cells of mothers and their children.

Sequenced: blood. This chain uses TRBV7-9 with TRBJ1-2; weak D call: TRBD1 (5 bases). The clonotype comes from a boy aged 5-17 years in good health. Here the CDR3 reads CASIAGQGGGYTF. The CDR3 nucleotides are TGTGCCAGCATCGCCGGGCAGGGAGGTGGCTACACCTTC.